This entry features one TCR beta chain sequence. The antigen is not known. The entry originates in a study of cytomegalovirus exposure and HLA in healthy donors. Findings and caveats of the study: Associated with cytomegalovirus, according to the listing, were 150 to 200 TCR beta chains. Previous analysis showed most TCR beta V segments were productive about 90% or about 30% of the time.

Germline V lookup: CDR1 MNHEY, CDR2 SMNVEV (reference sequence). CDR3 length: 13 amino acids. The V end lost 6 bases, the J end lost 1 base, and 6 bases lay between the germline ends. The PCR made use of 60 Vbeta and 13 Jbeta primers. Method: immunoSEQ multiplex PCR; TCRdb's copy keeps in-frame clones and lacks some. The listing contains about 72,000 clones. Sequencing used PBMCs. V is TRBV27 and J is TRBJ2-2; D not resolved. The sequence derives from a man aged 35 to 55 in good health and CMV-seronegative. DNA for the CDR3: TGTGCCAGCAGCCCCCGGAACACCGGGGAGCTGTTTTTT. Translated, it gives CASSPRNTGELFF.